This TCR beta chain stems from a study of T cell responses to AZD1222 COVID-19 vaccine. As for this clone: Its antigen is currently unknown.

Study outcomes and limitations: Among spike-specific TCRs, nearly half reportedly target unmutated variant regions. Clonal diversity may have been underestimated, and the donors were mostly white British, with more females than males. Only after the peak T cell response were repertoires sampled. There were vaccine-associated CD4 TCRs across spike, dominant at 160-218 and 743-854.

Here immunoSEQ multiplex PCR was the method, and the copy in TCRdb shows in-frame clones only, minus some. Of roughly 130,000 clones listed, approximately 88% were seen once; the top ten hold approximately 19%. The V gene lost 8 bases and the J gene lost 4 bases, with 18 bases spanning the gap. Germline assignment: CDR1 MDHEN and CDR2 SYDVKM. The CDR3 loop spans 15 amino acids. Sample: peripheral blood, taken on day 0 of MenACWY control vaccination. This sequence joins TRBV28 and TRBJ1-5; maybe TRBD1 (5 bases). The sequence was collected from an adult in good health. The CDR3 nucleotides read TGTGCCAGCCGCTCCCCGGGAGGGGCGAATCAGCCCCAGCATTTT. Protein sequence: CASRSPGGANQPQHF.